This T cell receptor beta chain is drawn from a study of cytotoxic CD8 clonotypes in ibrutinib-treated CLL. The CDR3 length is 14 residues. Trimming took off 5 bases at V and 2 bases at J, with 10 bases between the two ends. Germline assignment: CDR1 MNHEY and CDR2 SMNVEV (reference sequence). TCRdb's copy holds only in-frame clones and misses some; the assay was immunoSEQ multiplex PCR. The table shows approximately 150,000 clones, with about 88% occurring only once. The sequences come from PBMCs, collected at disease progression, from a patient treated with ibrutinib. This TCR came from a human donor with chronic lymphocytic leukemia. The chain joins TRBV27 to TRBJ1-5, with a tentative D call TRBD1 (6 bases). This CDR3 is CASSLQGGNQPQHF. CDR3 DNA: TGTGCCAGCAGTCTACAGGGCGGCAATCAGCCCCAGCATTTT.